The 30 T cell receptor beta chains listed next were all sequenced from one sample in a study of blood T cell repertoires in COVID-19. Assay: immunoSEQ multiplex PCR; the TCRdb copy retains only in-frame clones and omits some. The sample consists of roughly 150,000 clones, 84% of them appearing once. Input material: peripheral blood. These receptor sequences come from a man aged 65 to 79 with active or convalescent COVID-19.

The V gene is TRBV7-8, the J gene TRBJ1-6, with 8 nucleotides matching TRBD1. Germline CDR1 SGHVS, CDR2 FQNEAQ. Unmatched junction bases numbered 2, after V lost 3 bases and J lost 10 bases. The CDR3 extends over 13 amino acids. DNA for the CDR3: TGTGCCAGCAGCTTGACAGGGGTGTCACCCCTCCACTTT. It encodes CASSLTGVSPLHF.

V is TRBV28 and J is TRBJ1-2; perhaps TRBD1 as D (6 bases). CDR1 is MDHEN, CDR2 SYDVKM, per germline. This CDR3 is 13 amino acids long. V was cut by 6 bases and J by 5 bases, with 13 bases left in between. The CDR3 DNA is TGTGCCAGCAGCCCCACAGGGAATTATGGCTACACCTTC. Translating gives CASSPTGNYGYTF.

The rearrangement links TRBV19 to TRBJ2-5; the match to TRBD2 covers 13 bases. This CDR3 region has 18 residues. Unmatched junction bases numbered 8, after V lost 2 bases and J lost 2 bases. Germline CDR1 reads LNHDA; CDR2 reads SQIVND (reference sequence). The CDR3 region is CASSITSGGAVGQETQYF. The CDR3 DNA is TGTGCCAGTAGTATAACTAGCGGGGGGGCCGTGGGTCAAGAGACCCAGTACTTC.

This chain links TRBV14 with TRBJ2-4; D uncertain. The CDR3 runs to 13 residues. V was trimmed by 1 base and J by 6 bases, leaving 7 bases between them. The germline gives CDR1 SGHDN, CDR2 FVKESK. Written as DNA, the CDR3 is TGTGCCAGCAGCCAAGTGGGCGCAAACATTCAGTACTTC. Translation gives CASSQVGANIQYF.

The chain has TRBV28 and TRBJ1-6; D perhaps matches TRBD1 (5 bases). The CDR3 has 14 amino acids. V lost 7 bases and J 8 bases, leaving 15 bases between the germline ends. Germline loops: CDR1 MDHEN, CDR2 SYDVKM. CDR3 loop: CASTQGRGDSPLHF. CDR3 DNA: TGTGCCAGCACCCAGGGCCGGGGGGATTCACCCCTCCACTTT.

The chain links TRBV19 to TRBJ2-3; a possible D gene is TRBD2 (5 bases). CDR1 is LNHDA and CDR2 is SQIVND in the germline V gene (reference sequence). The CDR3 totals 14 residues. CDR3 sequence reads: CAVRSGSSTDTQYF. The CDR3 region has the DNA TGTGCAGTTCGATCGGGATCTAGCACAGATACGCAGTATTTT. Combining the CDR3 with reference TRBV19 and TRBJ2-3 gives the whole variable domain DGGITQSPKYLFRKEGQNVTLSCEQNLNHDAMYWYRQDPGQGLRLIYYSQIVNDFQKGDIAEGYSVSREKKESFPLTVTSAQKNPTAFYLCAVRSGSSTDTQYFGPGTRLTVL.

The rearrangement uses TRBV28 and TRBJ1-1; D call uncertain. The CDR3 contains 14 residues. Germline V gene data show CDR1 as MDHEN and CDR2 as SYDVKM. Trimming left V 8 bases short and J 4 bases short, with 17 bases between. The CDR3 nucleotides are TGTGCCAGCGCTCGTTTGACCGAGGTCACTGAAGCTTTCTTT. Translated: CASARLTEVTEAFF.

CDR3 loop: CATSDTLGTGATGELFF. CDR3 sequence (DNA): TGTGCCACCAGTGATACCTTAGGGACAGGGGCCACCGGGGAGCTGTTTTTT. The chain is built from TRBV24-1 and TRBJ2-2, with 10 bases identical to TRBD1. The germline V gene has CDR1 KGHDR and CDR2 SFDVKD. V lost 3 bases, J lost 4 bases, and 7 bases stayed unmatched. The CDR3 consists of 17 residues.

The chain uses TRBV30 and TRBJ2-7; 9 bases are shared with TRBD1. This CDR3 spans 12 amino acids. Germline CDR1 is GTSNPN and CDR2 is SVGIG (reference sequence). V was pared by 5 bases and J by 3 bases, with 2 bases of the junction left unmatched. The CDR3 protein is CAWGQGIYEQYF. The DNA of the CDR3 is TGTGCCTGGGGACAGGGGATCTACGAGCAGTACTTC.

The gene calls are TRBV7-8 and TRBJ2-5, with 10 bases matching TRBD2. Losses at the gene ends were 3 bases for V and 5 bases for J; bases not matched to a gene: 6. The CDR3 runs 15 residues. The germline V gene encodes CDR1 SGHVS and CDR2 FQNEAQ. The CDR3 coding sequence is TGTGCCAGCAGCTTTACTAGCGGGATAAAGGAGACCCAGTACTTC. Its protein product is CASSFTSGIKETQYF.

The CDR3 reads CASSSHRQGAYGEQYF. The CDR3 DNA follows: TGTGCCAGTAGTTCCCACCGACAGGGGGCCTATGGGGAGCAGTACTTC. The chain is built from TRBV19 and TRBJ2-7; 10 positions match TRBD1. The CDR3 loop spans 16 amino acids. Germline assignment: CDR1 LNHDA and CDR2 SQIVND (reference sequence). V dropped 5 bases and J dropped 7; count of bases not matched to a gene: 14.

In this sample, this clone turned up once. This chain connects TRBV7-2 to TRBJ1-2; 9 bases are shared with TRBD1. J gave up 4 bases and V 5 bases, and 8 bases lay outside the gene matches. Germline loops: CDR1 SGHTA, CDR2 FQGNSA. This CDR3 is built from 15 residues. The CDR3 reads CASSPKTGGAYGYTF. CDR3 DNA sequence: TGTGCCAGCAGCCCAAAGACAGGGGGGGCCTATGGCTACACCTTC.

This clone appeared a single time. The gene calls are TRBV6-5 and TRBJ2-5; weak D call: TRBD1 (6 bases). From germline, CDR1 is MNHEY and CDR2 SVGAGI. CDR3 length equals 13 residues. V was shortened by 6 bases and J by 5 bases, with 13 bases between the two germline ends. As DNA, the CDR3 is TGTGCCAGCAGGTCGCAGGGGCCGGAGACCCAGTACTTC. This sequence encodes CASRSQGPETQYF.

The gene calls are TRBV7-9 and TRBJ1-1; 7 nucleotides line up with TRBD1. From germline, CDR1 is SEHNR and CDR2 FQNEAQ (reference sequence). V was pared by 1 base and J by 3 bases, with 5 bases of the junction left unmatched. This CDR3 has 15 residues. For the CDR3, the DNA is TGTGCCAGCAGCTTAGTGTCAGGGGGTGACACTGAAGCTTTCTTT. Protein product: CASSLVSGGDTEAFF. The full variable domain, completed using reference TRBV7-9 and TRBJ1-1, is DTGVSQNPRHKITKRGQNVTFRCDPISEHNRLYWYRQTLGQGPEFLTYFQNEAQLEKSRLLSDRFSAERPKGSFSTLEIQRTEQGDSAMYLCASSLVSGGDTEAFFGQGTRLTVV.

V is TRBV19 and J is TRBJ1-6; possible D gene TRBD1, 5 bases. V lost 6 bases and J lost 11, with 23 bases in between. The germline CDR1 and CDR2 sequences are LNHDA and SQIVND (reference sequence). This CDR3 contains 16 residues. DNA of the CDR3: TGTGCCAGTAGGGACCACGGGACTCCGGCATTGGCACCCCTCCACTTT. Translation gives CASRDHGTPALAPLHF.

This rearrangement joins TRBV3-1 (or the pseudogene TRBV3-2) to TRBJ1-2; 7 nucleotides align to TRBD1. The CDR3 has 15 residues. CDR1 and CDR2 (germline): LGHDT, YNNKEL (reference sequence). Trimming cost V 2 bases and J 4 bases; bases outside gene matches: 7. CDR3 sequence: CASSQRDRAVYGYTF. DNA of the CDR3: TGTGCCAGCAGCCAACGGGACAGAGCGGTCTATGGCTACACCTTC.

This clone came up a few times. The rearrangement uses TRBV19 and TRBJ2-2; a weak D match, TRBD2 (6 bases). Trimming shortened V by 10 bases and J by 0 bases, and 15 bases separated the two germline ends. Germline assignment: CDR1 LNHDA and CDR2 SQIVND (reference sequence). The CDR3 length is 15 residues. This CDR3 reads CATNPGTSNTGELFF. CDR3 nucleotides: TGTGCCACCAACCCTGGGACTTCGAACACCGGGGAGCTGTTTTTT.

V gene TRBV2 combines with J gene TRBJ1-2, with 7 nucleotides matching TRBD1. The CDR3 extends over 13 amino acids. Per germline, CDR1 SNHLY and CDR2 FYNNEI. J lost 5 bases, V lost 5 bases, and 5 bases had no gene match. The chain's CDR3 is CASSSTGVYGYTF. Here the CDR3 DNA reads TGTGCCAGCAGTTCCACAGGGGTTTATGGCTACACCTTC. Combining the CDR3 with reference TRBV2 and TRBJ1-2 gives the whole variable domain EPEVTQTPSHQVTQMGQEVILRCVPISNHLYFYWYRQILGQKVEFLVSFYNNEISEKSEIFDDQFSVERPDGSNFTLKIRSTKLEDSAMYFCASSSTGVYGYTFGSGTRLTVV.

The chain recombines TRBV5-1 with TRBJ1-4, with D maybe TRBD1 (6 bases). The CDR3 has 17 residues. Germline CDR1 reads SGHRS; CDR2 reads YFSETQ. Trimming took 4 bases from V and 8 from J, leaving 24 bases between them. In DNA, the CDR3 is TGCGCCAGCAGCCCAAGGGCCCAGGGGCCGGCGGACGAAAAACTGTTTTTT. As protein: CASSPRAQGPADEKLFF. The variable domain in full, with the rest retrieved from reference TRBV5-1 and TRBJ1-4, is KAGVTQTPRYLIKTRGQQVTLSCSPISGHRSVSWYQQTPGQGLQFLFEYFSETQRNKGNFPGRFSGRQFSNSRSEMNVSTLELGDSALYLCASSPRAQGPADEKLFFGSGTQLSVL.

The V and J genes are TRBV5-5 and TRBJ1-1; TRBD1 aligns across 7 bases. CDR1 is SGHKS, CDR2 YYEKEE, per germline (reference sequence). The CDR3 length is 14 residues. The J segment lost 1 base and the V segment lost 5 bases, leaving 5 bases of the junction unmatched. The DNA for the CDR3 is TGTGCCAGCAGGGAAGGACAGGCGAACACTGAAGCTTTCTTT. This encodes CASREGQANTEAFF.

The chain uses TRBV12-3 or TRBV12-4 and TRBJ1-1; 8 bases match TRBD1. The junction had 6 bases not matched to a gene; V was cut back by 7 bases and J by 5 bases. The CDR3 totals 13 residues. CDR3 in amino acids: CASTPTGVTEAFF. The DNA of the CDR3 is TGTGCCAGCACTCCGACAGGGGTTACTGAAGCTTTCTTT.

V and J are TRBV12-3 or TRBV12-4 and TRBJ2-7; possibly TRBD2 for D (6 bases). Trimming left V 1 base short and J 9 bases short, with 10 bases between. The CDR3 runs 12 residues. The CDR3 DNA sequence: TGTGCCAGCAGTTTAGGGCAGGGAGGGCAGTACTTC. Translating gives CASSLGQGGQYF.

CDR3 protein: CASSYKPGTQYF. The CDR3 DNA is TGTGCCAGCAGTTACAAGCCCGGTACCCAGTACTTC. This rearrangement joins TRBV6-2 or TRBV6-3 to TRBJ2-5; D remains unclear. This CDR3 has 12 amino acids. Deletions cut 2 bases from V and 8 bases from J, with 9 bases between. Germline V CDR1 and CDR2: MNHEY, SVGEGT.

The rearrangement joins TRBV9 to TRBJ2-1; 9 bases match TRBD1. Germline lookup yields CDR1 SGDLS and CDR2 YYNGEE. This CDR3 has 15 amino acids. Unmatched junction bases numbered 9, after V lost 3 bases and J lost 8 bases. The CDR3 reads CASSDRDRVFDEQFF. As DNA, the CDR3 is TGTGCCAGCAGCGACCGGGACAGGGTCTTCGATGAGCAGTTCTTC.

The chain has TRBV11-2 and TRBJ1-6, with D unresolved. Trimming removed 4 bases at V and 7 bases at J, with 17 bases between. The CDR3 runs to 16 residues. Germline V gives CDR1 SGHAT, CDR2 FQNNGV. In DNA, the CDR3 is TGTGCCAGCAGCTCCATGGGGAGACGGGTAAATTCACCCCTCCACTTT. Protein product: CASSSMGRRVNSPLHF.

The chain has TRBV5-1 and TRBJ2-5; 8 bases are shared with TRBD1. Germline V CDR1 and CDR2: SGHRS, YFSETQ. The CDR3 is made up of 16 amino acids. V shed 4 bases and J 5 bases; nucleotides not matched to a gene: 13. This chain's CDR3 is CASSTPQGATLETQYF. The DNA of the CDR3 is TGCGCCAGCAGCACCCCCCAGGGGGCAACACTGGAGACCCAGTACTTC. Using reference TRBV5-1 and TRBJ2-5 for the parts outside the CDR3, the full variable domain is KAGVTQTPRYLIKTRGQQVTLSCSPISGHRSVSWYQQTPGQGLQFLFEYFSETQRNKGNFPGRFSGRQFSNSRSEMNVSTLELGDSALYLCASSTPQGATLETQYFGPGTRLLVL.

The rearrangement links TRBV2 to TRBJ1-5; the D gene is possibly TRBD1 (5 bases). Trimming cost V 10 bases and J 5 bases, with 12 bases left between them. Germline-derived CDR1 and CDR2 are SNHLY and FYNNEI. The CDR3 sequence is 12 residues long. CDR3 in amino acids: CATQGFDQPQHF. CDR3 bases: TGTGCCACCCAGGGTTTCGATCAGCCCCAGCATTTT.

J is TRBJ2-2 and V is TRBV30; 8 bases align to TRBD2. Germline CDR1 reads GTSNPN; CDR2 reads SVGIG (reference sequence). With 2 bases clipped from V and 3 bases from J, the junction kept 5 bases outside the gene matches. This CDR3 is built from 15 residues. The CDR3 loop is CAWSHSGGYTGELFF. The DNA of the CDR3 is TGTGCCTGGAGTCACAGCGGGGGATACACCGGGGAGCTGTTTTTT.

The V and J genes are TRBV7-9 and TRBJ2-3; TRBD2 is a possible D gene (5 bases). The CDR3 loop spans 15 amino acids. V was trimmed by 5 bases and J by 0 bases, leaving 12 bases between them. Looked up from germline, CDR1 is SEHNR and CDR2 is FQNEAQ (reference sequence). The DNA for the CDR3 is TGTGCCAGCAGCCCAGCGGCAATTAGCACAGATACGCAGTATTTT. This sequence encodes CASSPAAISTDTQYF.

In nucleotides, the CDR3 is TGTGCCAGCAGCTTGGTAGGGGGTGGATCCTACGAGCAGTACTTC. Amino acids: CASSLVGGGSYEQYF. The chain links TRBV11-2 to TRBJ2-7; D possibly corresponds to TRBD1 (6 bases). Germline V gene data show CDR1 as SGHAT and CDR2 as FQNNGV. This CDR3 has 15 residues. Trimming pared 3 bases from V and 1 base from J, leaving 13 bases between.